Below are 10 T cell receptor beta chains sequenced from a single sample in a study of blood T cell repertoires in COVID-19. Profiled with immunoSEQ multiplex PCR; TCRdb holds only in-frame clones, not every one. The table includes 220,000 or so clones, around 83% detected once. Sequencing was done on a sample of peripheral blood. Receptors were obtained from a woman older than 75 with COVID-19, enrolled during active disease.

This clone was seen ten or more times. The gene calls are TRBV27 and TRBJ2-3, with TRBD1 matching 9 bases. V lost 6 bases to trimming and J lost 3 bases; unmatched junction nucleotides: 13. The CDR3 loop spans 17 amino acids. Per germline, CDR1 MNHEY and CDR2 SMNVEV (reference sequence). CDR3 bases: TGTGCCAGCAGCCCGGCACGCGGAGGACAGGGGACAGATACGCAGTATTTT. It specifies CASSPARGGQGTDTQYF.

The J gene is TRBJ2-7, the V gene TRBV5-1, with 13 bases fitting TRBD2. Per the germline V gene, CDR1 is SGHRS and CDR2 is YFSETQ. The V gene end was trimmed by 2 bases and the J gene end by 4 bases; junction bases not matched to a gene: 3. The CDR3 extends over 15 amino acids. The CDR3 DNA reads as TGCGCCAGCAGCTTCGGACTAGCGGGAGCATACGAGCAGTACTTC. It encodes CASSFGLAGAYEQYF.

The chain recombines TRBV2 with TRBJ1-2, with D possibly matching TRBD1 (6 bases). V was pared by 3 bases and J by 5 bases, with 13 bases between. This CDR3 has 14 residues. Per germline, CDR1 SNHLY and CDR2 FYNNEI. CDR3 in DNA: TGTGCCAGCAGTGACGACGGTGGGACATATGGCTACACCTTC. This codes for CASSDDGGTYGYTF.

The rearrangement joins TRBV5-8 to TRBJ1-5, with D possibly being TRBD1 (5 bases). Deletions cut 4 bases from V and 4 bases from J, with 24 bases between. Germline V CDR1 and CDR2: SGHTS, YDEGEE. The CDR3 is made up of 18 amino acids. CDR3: CASSLLREGWGPNQPQHF. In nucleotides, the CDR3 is TGTGCCAGCAGCCTCCTGAGGGAGGGCTGGGGCCCTAATCAGCCCCAGCATTTT.

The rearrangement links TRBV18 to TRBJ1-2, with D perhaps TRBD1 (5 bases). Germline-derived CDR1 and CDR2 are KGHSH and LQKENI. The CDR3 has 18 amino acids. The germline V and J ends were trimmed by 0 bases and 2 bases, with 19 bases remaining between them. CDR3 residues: CASSPPRAAKTANYGYTF. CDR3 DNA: TGTGCCAGCTCACCACCCAGAGCTGCCAAGACAGCAAACTATGGCTACACCTTC.

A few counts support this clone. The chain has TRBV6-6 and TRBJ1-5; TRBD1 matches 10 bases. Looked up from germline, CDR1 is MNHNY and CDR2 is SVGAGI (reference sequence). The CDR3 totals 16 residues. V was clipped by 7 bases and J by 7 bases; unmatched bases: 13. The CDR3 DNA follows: TGTGCCAGCAAAATTGATGAGGGACAGGGGAGACAGCCCCAGCATTTT. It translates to CASKIDEGQGRQPQHF.

The CDR3 DNA follows: TGCGCCAGCAGCCAAGACGGTGGAAACACCATATATTTT. It is translated as CASSQDGGNTIYF. The V gene is TRBV4-3, the J gene TRBJ1-3; D gene uncertain. The CDR3 totals 13 residues. Germline CDR1 and CDR2: LGHNA and YSLEER. V was clipped by 0 bases and J by 3 bases, with 3 bases between them.

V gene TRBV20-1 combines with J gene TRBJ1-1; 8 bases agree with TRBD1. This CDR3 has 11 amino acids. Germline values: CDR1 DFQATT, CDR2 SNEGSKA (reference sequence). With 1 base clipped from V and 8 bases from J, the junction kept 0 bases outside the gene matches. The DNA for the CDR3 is TGCAGTGCTAGAGGGACAGGGGAAGCTTTCTTT. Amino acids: CSARGTGEAFF.

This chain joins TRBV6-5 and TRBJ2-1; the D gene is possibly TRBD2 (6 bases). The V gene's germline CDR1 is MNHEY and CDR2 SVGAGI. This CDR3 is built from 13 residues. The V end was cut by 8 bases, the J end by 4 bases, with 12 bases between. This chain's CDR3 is CASSRDSYNEQFF. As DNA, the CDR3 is TGTGCCAGCTCCCGGGACTCTTACAATGAGCAGTTCTTC.

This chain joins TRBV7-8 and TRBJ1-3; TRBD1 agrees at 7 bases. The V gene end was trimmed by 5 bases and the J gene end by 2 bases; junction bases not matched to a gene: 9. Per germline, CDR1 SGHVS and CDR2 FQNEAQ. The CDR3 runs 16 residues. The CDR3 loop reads CASSPSRTGAGNTIYF. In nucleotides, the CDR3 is TGTGCCAGCAGCCCGAGTAGGACAGGCGCTGGAAACACCATATATTTT.